The entry below describes one T cell receptor beta chain. What it recognizes is unknown. There were TCR beta CDR3 regions amplified from RNA transcripts. A set of HTBI primers served as the primers for a first-round RT-PCR of the TCR CDR3. TCRdb used MiXCR to reprocess the multiplex PCR reads, holding one entry per CDR3 protein. Among a few hundred thousand distinct CDR3 sequences listed, under 60% were seen once. The data were taken from a study of T cells in Graves' hyperthyroidism and ophthalmopathy. Findings and limits, study-wide: In the analysis, a 13 V-J model separated ophthalmopathy from stable hyperthyroidism.

Looked up from germline, CDR1 is SGHTA and CDR2 is FQGTGA. The ends were cut back, 2 bases at V and 3 bases at J, with 11 bases in the middle. This CDR3 is 15 amino acids long. Diagnostic assessment was based on clinical symptoms, serum thyroxine and TRAb, thyroid ultrasound and orbital computed tomography. This TCR came from an adult woman with Graves' disease, either hyperthyroidism or ophthalmopathy (not recorded which). The rearrangement uses TRBV7-3 and TRBJ2-1; weak D call: TRBD1 (6 bases). The sequenced sample was peripheral blood or thyroid tissue (not recorded which). The CDR3 sequence: CASSLVQGNYNEQFF. The DNA for the CDR3 is TGTGCCAGCAGCTTAGTACAGGGAAACTACAATGAGCAGTTCTTC. The full variable domain, completed using reference TRBV7-3 and TRBJ2-1, is GAGVSQTPSNKVTEKGKYVELRCDPISGHTALYWYRQSLGQGPEFLIYFQGTGAADDSGLPNDRFFAVRPEGSVSTLKIQRTERGDSAVYLCASSLVQGNYNEQFFGPGTRLTVL.